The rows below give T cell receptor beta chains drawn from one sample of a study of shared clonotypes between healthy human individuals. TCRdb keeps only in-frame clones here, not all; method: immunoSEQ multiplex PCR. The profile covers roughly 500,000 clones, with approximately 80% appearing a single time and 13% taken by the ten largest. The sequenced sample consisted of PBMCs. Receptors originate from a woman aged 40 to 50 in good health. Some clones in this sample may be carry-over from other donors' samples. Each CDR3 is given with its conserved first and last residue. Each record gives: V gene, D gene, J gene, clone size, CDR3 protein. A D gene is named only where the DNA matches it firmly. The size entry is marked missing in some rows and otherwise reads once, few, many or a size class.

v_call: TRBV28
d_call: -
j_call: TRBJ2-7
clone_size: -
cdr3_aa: CASSLLRPPYEQYF

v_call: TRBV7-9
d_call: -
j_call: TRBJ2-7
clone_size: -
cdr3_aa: CASTPRSGSSYEQYF

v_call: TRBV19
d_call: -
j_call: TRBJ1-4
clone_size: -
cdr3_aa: CASSDGGTNEKLFF

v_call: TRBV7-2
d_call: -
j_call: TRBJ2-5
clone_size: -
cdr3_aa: CASSLAQGSGETQYF

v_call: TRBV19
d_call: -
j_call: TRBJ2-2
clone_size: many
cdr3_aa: CASSNHGELFF

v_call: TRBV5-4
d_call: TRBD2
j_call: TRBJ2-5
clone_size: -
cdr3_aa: CASSVQGQGTLGLAGKTQYF

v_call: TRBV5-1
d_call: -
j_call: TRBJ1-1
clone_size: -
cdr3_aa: CASSLLGGPNTEAFF

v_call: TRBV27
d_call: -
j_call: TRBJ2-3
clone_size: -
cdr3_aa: CASSFRGRDTQYF

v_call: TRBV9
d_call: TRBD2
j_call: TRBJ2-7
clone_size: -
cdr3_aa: CASSPEAGSSYEQYF

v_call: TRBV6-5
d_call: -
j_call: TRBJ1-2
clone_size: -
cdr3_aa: CASSYRVTWGHGYTF

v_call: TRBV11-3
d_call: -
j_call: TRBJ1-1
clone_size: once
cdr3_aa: CASSFGWPRGQRNTEAFF

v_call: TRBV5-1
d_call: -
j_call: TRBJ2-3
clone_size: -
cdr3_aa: CASSLSLEVMYF

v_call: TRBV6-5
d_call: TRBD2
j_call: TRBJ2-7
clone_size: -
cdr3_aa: CASSGLARSYEQYF

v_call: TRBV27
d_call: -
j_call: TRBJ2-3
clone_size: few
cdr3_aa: CASRPHSTDTQYF

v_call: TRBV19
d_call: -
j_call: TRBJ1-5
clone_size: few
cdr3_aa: CASSSDSDQPQHF